This record concerns one TCR beta chain sequence. This entry is derived from a study of shared clonotypes between healthy human individuals. The CDR3 loop spans 15 amino acids. J gave up 4 bases and V 1 base, and 6 bases lay outside the gene matches. Germline V gene data show CDR1 as MGHRA and CDR2 as YSYEKL. Sequencing used immunoSEQ multiplex PCR; TCRdb keeps in-frame clones, though not all of them. This sample has approximately 2,300,000 clones, with 85% to 95% found just once. The chain has TRBV4-1 and TRBJ1-2; 7 nucleotides line up with TRBD1. This TCR derives from a man between 18 and 29 years old in good health. Some clones in this sample may be carry-over from other donors' samples. Sequenced: naive CD4+ T cells from PBMCs. The subset denotes: CD45RA+ positively selected. This chain's CDR3 is CASSQVGQIFYGYTF. CDR3 nucleotides: TGCGCCAGCAGCCAAGTGGGACAGATCTTCTATGGCTACACCTTC.